The present T cell receptor (beta chain) was sequenced within a study of cytomegalovirus exposure and HLA in healthy donors. In the PCR, 60 Vbeta and 13 Jbeta primers were used. Sequenced by immunoSEQ multiplex PCR; TCRdb stores in-frame clones only, minus some. The repertoire has over 150,000 clones, around 84% of them found once; the top ten carry over 2.5%. The study sampled nominally healthy donors, though unrecorded immune exposures were likely. On this clone itself: The sample carries other DNA sequences with the same CDR3.

The CDR3 consists of 13 residues. Per germline, CDR1 MNHEY and CDR2 SVGAGI. Trimming pared 0 bases from V and 1 base from J, leaving 3 bases between. The chain joins TRBV6-5 to TRBJ1-1; D ambiguous. The sequence derives from a man aged 25 to 45 in good health and CMV-seropositive. Sequencing was performed on PBMCs. The CDR3 nucleotides are TGTGCCAGCAGTTACTCGAGGAACACTGAAGCTTTCTTT. This codes for CASSYSRNTEAFF.